This TCR beta chain was identified during a study of blood T cells in healthy people across ages. The CDR3 spans 12 residues. The V end was cut by 1 base, the J end by 8 bases, with 8 bases between. In germline, CDR1 is KGHSY, CDR2 FQNENV. The authors ran a second PCR of roughly 6 to 12 cycles using a sample-barcoded 5' primer and a J-beta primer mix. TCRdb re-called the 5' RACE reads through MiXCR, storing one row per CDR3 protein. Of about 590,000 distinct CDR3 sequences listed, about 30% are singletons. In the case of this clonotype: A read error may be the cause here, since a much bigger clone is one base away.

The sequencing input was blood. This chain links TRBV16 with TRBJ1-2; no reliable D call. The TCR sequence derives from a woman of 80 years or more in good health. CDR3 DNA sequence: TGTGCCAGCAGCCAATGGGATCGGGGCTACACCTTC. Translation gives CASSQWDRGYTF.